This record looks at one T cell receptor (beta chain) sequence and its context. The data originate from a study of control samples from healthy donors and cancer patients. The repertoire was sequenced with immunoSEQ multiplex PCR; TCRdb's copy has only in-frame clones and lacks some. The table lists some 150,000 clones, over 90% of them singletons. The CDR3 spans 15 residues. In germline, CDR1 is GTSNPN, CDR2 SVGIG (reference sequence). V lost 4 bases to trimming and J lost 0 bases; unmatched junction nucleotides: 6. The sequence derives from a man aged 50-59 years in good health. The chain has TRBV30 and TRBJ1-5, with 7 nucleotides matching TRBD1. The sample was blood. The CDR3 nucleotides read TGTGCCTGGACAGGGGGGCGGTATAGCAATCAGCCCCAGCATTTT. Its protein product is CAWTGGRYSNQPQHF.